This TCR beta chain was retrieved from a study of OX40 agonist ivuxolimab in advanced cancers. The wider study: Dose-escalation patients had hepatocellular carcinoma, melanoma, renal cell or head and neck cancer. Findings and caveats of the study: In general, CD8+ T cells held more expanded clones than CD4+ did, on average.

Trimming took off 5 bases at V and 4 bases at J, with 15 bases between the two ends. The CDR3 runs to 15 residues. Germline V lookup: CDR1 SGHAT, CDR2 FQNNGV. Clones were read by immunoSEQ multiplex PCR, and TCRdb kept only the in-frame ones, dropping some. The sample lists approximately 69,000 clones; approximately 80% were seen once. Concerning this clone: Its specificity is unknown.

J is TRBJ1-5 and V is TRBV11-2; TRBD1 is a possible D gene (5 bases). Sequenced here: CD4+ or CD8+ T cells sorted from blood, sampled in a trial of the OX40 agonist ivuxolimab. The receptor was isolated from an adult with an advanced solid tumor such as melanoma, head and neck, liver or kidney cancer. The CDR3 loop is CASSPQTGRNQPQHF. The CDR3 DNA follows: TGTGCCAGCAGCCCGCAAACAGGCAGGAATCAGCCCCAGCATTTT.